Listed here is a single TCR beta chain. This record belongs to a study of CD8 T cells in Susac syndrome. The V gene's germline CDR1 is MNHEY and CDR2 SVGAGI. V shed 2 bases and J 4 bases; nucleotides not matched to a gene: 7. There are 16 residues in the CDR3. The RNA input was about 0.45 to 1 ug, and it was reverse transcribed with random hexamers. TCRdb analysed the immunoSEQ multiplex PCR reads with MiXCR anew, one entry per CDR3 protein. The table includes approximately 130,000 distinct CDR3 sequences, 94% detected once. The CD8+ and CD4+ T cells were negatively isolated, with the TEMRA cells enriched by FACS.

Sequenced: CD4+ T cells from PBMCs. The chain has TRBV6-5 and TRBJ2-2, with 7 bases aligning to TRBD2. The receptor was isolated from a human donor in good health. CDR3 sequence reads: CASSYEAGWGTGELFF. The CDR3 DNA is TGTGCCAGCAGTTACGAAGCGGGATGGGGCACCGGGGAGCTGTTTTTT.